This entry lists 23 T cell receptor beta chains sequenced from one sample in a study of cytomegalovirus exposure and HLA in healthy donors. The PCR had 60 Vbeta and 13 Jbeta primers. Some clones are missing from TCRdb's copy, which holds only in-frame ones; the method was immunoSEQ multiplex PCR. The sample holds about 130,000 clones, about 81% seen once. Sequences were obtained from PBMCs. The receptors derive from a woman between 25 and 40 years old in good health and CMV-seronegative.

A few counts support this clone. The chain couples TRBV11-3 to TRBJ2-5; 13 bases agree with TRBD2. This CDR3 contains 17 residues. V lost 1 base, J lost 5 bases, and 7 bases stayed unmatched. Germline V lookup: CDR1 SGHNT, CDR2 YENEEA. The CDR3 spells CASSLGTSGSEAETQYF. In DNA form, the CDR3 reads TGTGCCAGCAGCTTAGGGACTAGCGGGAGTGAGGCCGAGACCCAGTACTTC.

The CDR3 DNA reads TGTGCCTGGCGGGACAGGGGGCTTCTCACCAAAAAACTGTTTTTT. It codes for CAWRDRGLLTKKLFF. The gene calls are TRBV30 and TRBJ1-4, with 12 bases matching TRBD1. Trimming cost V 5 bases and J 9 bases; bases outside gene matches: 10. CDR3 length: 15 amino acids. The V gene's germline CDR1 is GTSNPN and CDR2 SVGIG (reference sequence).

In this sample, this clone turned up a few times. V is TRBV6-5 and J is TRBJ1-3, with a tentative D call TRBD1 (6 bases). The CDR3 is made up of 15 amino acids. V was cut by 4 bases and J by 0 bases, with 10 bases left in between. Germline V CDR1 and CDR2: MNHEY, SVGAGI. This CDR3 reads CASSLDRHSGNTIYF. DNA of the CDR3: TGTGCCAGCAGTTTAGACAGGCACTCTGGAAACACCATATATTTT.

The CDR3 sequence: CASSLSTWTALAGVRYHHEQYF. In DNA, the CDR3 is TGTGCCAGCAGCTTATCTACTTGGACCGCCCTAGCGGGAGTTCGGTACCATCACGAGCAGTACTTC. V usage is TRBV13 and J usage is TRBJ2-7, with TRBD2 matching over 10 bases. This CDR3 has 22 residues. Unmatched junction bases numbered 27, after V lost 2 bases and J lost 5 bases. Germline CDR1 reads PRHDT; CDR2 reads FYEKMQ (reference sequence).

The chain combines TRBV10-3 with TRBJ1-2, with no clear D. Germline-derived CDR1 and CDR2 are ENHRY and SYGVKD. V lost 0 bases to trimming and J lost 0 bases, with 11 bases between them. The CDR3 is 16 amino acids. CDR3 sequence reads: CAISESPGRANYGYTF. In DNA, the CDR3 is TGTGCCATCAGTGAGTCGCCGGGAAGAGCTAACTATGGCTACACCTTC.

A note on this clone: At one end the junction does not follow the germline gene, possibly because of a read error. V is TRBV7-7 and J is TRBJ2-2; a possible D gene is TRBD2 (6 bases). This CDR3 region has 16 residues. From germline, CDR1 is SSHAT and CDR2 FNYEAQ (reference sequence). The CDR3 DNA follows: TGTGCTAGCAGCGCCAGCGGGCGGCAGAACACCGGGGAGCTGTTTTTT. This encodes CASSASGRQNTGELFF. The variable domain in full, with the rest retrieved from reference TRBV7-7 and TRBJ2-2, is GAGVSQSPRYKVTKRGQDVTLRCDPISSHATLYWYQQALGQGPEFLTYFNYEAQPDKSGLPSDRFSAERPEGSISTLTIQRTEQRDSAMYRCASSASGRQNTGELFFGEGSRLTVL.

The table lists this clone with a few counts. This sequence joins TRBV2 and TRBJ2-7, with TRBD2 identical over 7 bases. V was pared by 6 bases and J by 1 base, with 6 bases of the junction left unmatched. CDR3 length: 14 amino acids. Germline lookup yields CDR1 SNHLY and CDR2 FYNNEI. Here the CDR3 reads CASRGDYTSYEQYF. CDR3 DNA sequence: TGTGCCAGCAGAGGGGACTACACTTCCTACGAGCAGTACTTC.

The genes are TRBV4-3 and TRBJ1-5; tentatively, D is TRBD1 (5 bases). Germline CDR1 and CDR2: LGHNA and YSLEER. V was trimmed by 1 base and J by 5 bases, leaving 12 bases between them. The length of the CDR3 is 15 residues. CDR3 protein: CASSQGLGPYQPQHF. The CDR3 DNA sequence: TGCGCCAGCAGCCAAGGGCTGGGGCCCTATCAGCCCCAGCATTTT.

V gene TRBV7-8 combines with J gene TRBJ2-3, with 10 positions matching TRBD1. V was pared by 4 bases and J by 6 bases, with 4 bases of the junction left unmatched. Germline-derived CDR1 and CDR2 are SGHVS and FQNEAQ. CDR3 length equals 14 residues. Here the CDR3 reads CASSSRTGGDTQYF. CDR3 bases: TGTGCCAGCAGCTCCCGGACAGGGGGGGATACGCAGTATTTT.

The chain links TRBV5-4 to TRBJ2-7, with D possibly matching TRBD2 (7 bases). The CDR3 covers 15 residues. From germline, CDR1 is SGHNT and CDR2 YYREEE (reference sequence). V dropped 4 bases and J dropped 4 bases, with 18 bases sitting between them. DNA of the CDR3: TGTGCCAGCAGCCGAGGGGGGCTAGCGGCTTACGAGCAGTACTTC. Protein sequence: CASSRGGLAAYEQYF. Full variable domain (missing parts from reference TRBV5-4 and TRBJ2-7): ETGVTQSPTHLIKTRGQQVTLRCSSQSGHNTVSWYQQALGQGPQFIFQYYREEENGRGNFPPRFSGLQFPNYSSELNVNALELDDSALYLCASSRGGLAAYEQYFGPGTRLTVT.

The CDR3 DNA is TGTGCCAGCAGGGGGCAAGAAAGGCCCCAGCATTTT. Translating gives CASRGQERPQHF. V and J are TRBV2 and TRBJ1-5, with a possible D match to TRBD1 (5 bases). CDR1 and CDR2 (germline): SNHLY, FYNNEI. The length of the CDR3 is 12 residues. Trimming cost V 6 bases and J 9 bases, with 12 bases left between them.

This rearrangement joins TRBV12-5 to TRBJ1-1; D is uncertain. The germline V gene encodes CDR1 LGHNT and CDR2 FRNRAP. V was cut by 4 bases and J by 0 bases, with 12 bases left in between. The CDR3 contains 15 residues. The CDR3 DNA reads as TGTGCTAGTGGTTGGGTGCAACTTCTGAACACTGAAGCTTTCTTT. This codes for CASGWVQLLNTEAFF.

The V and J genes are TRBV19 and TRBJ1-1; tentatively, D is TRBD1 (6 bases). This CDR3 is built from 14 residues. The V gene's germline CDR1 is LNHDA and CDR2 SQIVND (reference sequence). Trimming removed 3 bases from V and 1 base from J, with 9 bases in between. CDR3 coding DNA: TGTGCCAGTAGTATCAGGGGTGCGAACACTGAAGCTTTCTTT. It specifies CASSIRGANTEAFF. Drawing the rest from reference TRBV19 and TRBJ1-1, the complete variable domain is DGGITQSPKYLFRKEGQNVTLSCEQNLNHDAMYWYRQDPGQGLRLIYYSQIVNDFQKGDIAEGYSVSREKKESFPLTVTSAQKNPTAFYLCASSIRGANTEAFFGQGTRLTVV.

The DNA of the CDR3 is TGTGCCAGCAGCTCGATCGACAGGGCCCCGTCCTACGAGCAGTACTTC. Protein sequence: CASSSIDRAPSYEQYF. The chain employs TRBV7-9 and TRBJ2-7, with 7 nucleotides matching TRBD1. Per germline, CDR1 SEHNR and CDR2 FQNEAQ (reference sequence). The CDR3 spans 16 residues. V was clipped by 4 bases and J by 1 base; unmatched bases: 10.

This chain connects TRBV5-6 to TRBJ2-7; D not resolved. Between the trimmed V and J ends, which lost 7 bases and 0 bases, there was a span of 11 bases. The CDR3 covers 13 residues. Germline V gene lookup returns CDR1 SGHDT and CDR2 YYEEEE. In nucleotides, the CDR3 is TGTGCCAGCGCGACAATCTTCTCCTACGAGCAGTACTTC. Its protein product is CASATIFSYEQYF.

The chain has TRBV19 and TRBJ2-2; TRBD1 aligns across 9 bases. The CDR3 runs to 15 residues. Trimming removed 4 bases from V and 4 bases from J; junction bases left unmatched: 4. Germline V gives CDR1 LNHDA, CDR2 SQIVND (reference sequence). The CDR3 DNA follows: TGTGCCAGTAGTAGGACAGGGGCGCTCACCGGGGAGCTGTTTTTT. Translation gives CASSRTGALTGELFF.

The chain employs TRBV6-1 and TRBJ2-3; D not certain. The CDR3 has 11 residues. The V gene lost 7 bases and the J gene lost 2 bases, with 4 bases spanning the gap. CDR1 and CDR2 from the germline V gene are MNHNS and SASEGT. CDR3 residues: CASTFTDTQYF. DNA for the CDR3: TGTGCCAGCACCTTCACAGATACGCAGTATTTT.

V usage is TRBV6-5 and J usage is TRBJ1-1, with D possibly matching TRBD1 (5 bases). Trimming stripped 0 bases from V and 3 bases from J, with 14 bases between. CDR1 and CDR2 (germline): MNHEY, SVGAGI. This CDR3 is 16 amino acids long. Written as DNA, the CDR3 is TGTGCCAGCAGTTACTCGGGTAGGGGTGTTGACACTGAAGCTTTCTTT. Protein sequence: CASSYSGRGVDTEAFF.

In its sample, this clone was seen once. As DNA, the CDR3 is TGTGCCTGGAGTGGAGGACTAGCGGGGATCACAGATACGCAGTATTTT. It is translated as CAWSGGLAGITDTQYF. The V call is TRBV30, the J call TRBJ2-3; 12 nucleotides agree with TRBD2. With V trimmed by 1 base and J by 2 bases, 4 bases remained unmatched. CDR3 length: 16 residues. CDR1 GTSNPN and CDR2 SVGIG come from the germline V gene (reference sequence).

This clone has a single count. This chain joins TRBV13 and TRBJ2-3; 7 bases are a match to TRBD1. Looked up from germline, CDR1 is PRHDT and CDR2 is FYEKMQ (reference sequence). The CDR3 totals 14 residues. Trimming took 10 bases from V and 4 from J; bases not matched to a gene: 11. The CDR3 DNA is TGTGCCACCACCAAAGGGCAGGGGGCAGATACGCAGTATTTT. This sequence encodes CATTKGQGADTQYF.

The chain joins TRBV2 to TRBJ1-2, with 7 bases fitting TRBD1. This CDR3 has 15 residues. Germline CDR1 reads SNHLY; CDR2 reads FYNNEI. V lost 7 bases and J lost 5; bases outside the gene matches: 13. This CDR3 is CASIPRGDLQYGYTF. The CDR3 DNA reads as TGTGCCAGCATTCCCAGGGGGGATCTTCAATATGGCTACACCTTC.

In regard to this clone: Mismatch with germline at one junction end may stem from a read error. This chain uses TRBV7-9 with TRBJ2-7; D unclear. Germline CDR1 SEHNR, CDR2 FQNEAQ (reference sequence). The CDR3 totals 13 residues. The CDR3 loop is CASSLAHAYQQYF. CDR3 DNA sequence: TGTGCCAGCAGCTTAGCGCATGCCTACCAGCAGTACTTC.

The sample holds a few counts of this clone. The gene calls are TRBV30 and TRBJ1-1; D uncertain. This CDR3 region has 14 residues. The V end was cut by 0 bases, the J end by 5 bases, with 13 bases between. Per the germline V gene, CDR1 is GTSNPN and CDR2 is SVGIG (reference sequence). The CDR3 DNA reads as TGTGCCTGGAGTGTACTGAGAGGGCGGACTGAAGCTTTCTTT. It specifies CAWSVLRGRTEAFF.